Listed here are 9 T cell receptor beta chains from one sample, sequenced in a study of shared clonotypes between healthy human individuals. TCRdb's table, derived via immunoSEQ multiplex PCR, lists solely in-frame clones and lacks some. The repertoire holds 2 million to 2.5 million clones, with 92% as singletons. Sequencing input: naive CD4+ T cells from PBMCs. As to subset: CD45RA+ positively selected. These receptors originate from a man aged 18 to 30 in good health. Some clones in this sample may be carry-over from other donors' samples.

V gene TRBV18 combines with J gene TRBJ1-4; 12 bases are a match to TRBD1. Per the germline V gene, CDR1 is KGHSH and CDR2 is LQKENI. V lost 1 base and J lost 3; bases outside the gene matches: 3. This CDR3 has 17 amino acids. As DNA, the CDR3 is TGTGCCAGCTCACCACGGGGACAGGGGGCTGCTAATGAAAAACTGTTTTTT. Translation gives CASSPRGQGAANEKLFF.

The genes are TRBV5-1 and TRBJ2-7, with TRBD2 matching over 8 bases. The CDR3 runs to 15 residues. The J segment lost 9 bases and the V segment lost 6 bases, leaving 17 bases of the junction unmatched. Looked up from germline, CDR1 is SGHRS and CDR2 is YFSETQ. CDR3 bases: TGCGCCAGCACCCCAATGGGTAGCGGGATTTCTCGGCAGTACTTC. It yields the protein CASTPMGSGISRQYF.

This clone appeared once. This chain joins TRBV7-3 and TRBJ2-3; 7 positions match TRBD2. The germline V gene has CDR1 SGHTA and CDR2 FQGTGA. The CDR3 is 14 residues long. The V segment lost 3 bases and the J segment 6 bases; nucleotides outside the gene matches: 6. The CDR3 DNA reads TGTGCCAGCAGCTTGGGAGGGAGGGACGATACGCAGTATTTT. Its protein product is CASSLGGRDDTQYF.

The CDR3 nucleotides are TGCGCCACCCAATGGGGGGTCTCTAACTATGGCTACACCTTC. As protein: CATQWGVSNYGYTF. The chain combines TRBV5-1 with TRBJ1-2; D possibly corresponds to TRBD1 (5 bases). The CDR3 loop spans 14 amino acids. Per germline, CDR1 SGHRS and CDR2 YFSETQ. Trimming stripped 9 bases from V and 0 bases from J, with 15 bases between.

The CDR3 loop is CASSQGLAGGPFDTQYF. The DNA of the CDR3 is TGCGCCAGCAGCCAAGGCCTAGCGGGGGGTCCCTTTGATACGCAGTATTTT. This chain links TRBV4-3 with TRBJ2-3; TRBD2 matches 11 bases. The CDR3 is made up of 17 amino acids. Germline CDR1 LGHNA, CDR2 YSLEER. Trimming took 1 base from V and 6 from J; bases not matched to a gene: 9.

The rearrangement links TRBV5-4 to TRBJ2-2; 14 nucleotides match TRBD2. V trimming: 4 bases; J trimming: 4 bases; junction bases outside the gene matches: 3. Germline V CDR1 and CDR2: SGHNT, YYREEE (reference sequence). The length of the CDR3 is 16 residues. The CDR3 coding sequence is TGTGCCAGCAGCGGGACTAGCGGGAGTGGCACCGGGGAGCTGTTTTTT. The encoded protein is CASSGTSGSGTGELFF.

The gene calls are TRBV5-6 and TRBJ2-2; TRBD1 matches at 9 bases. The CDR3 length is 16 residues. CDR1 and CDR2 from the germline V gene are SGHDT and YYEEEE. J lost 7 bases, V lost 2 bases, and 9 bases had no gene match. CDR3 in DNA: TGTGCCAGCAGCTTCGCCGGGACAGGGATCGTCGGGGAGCTGTTTTTT. Amino acids: CASSFAGTGIVGELFF.

For this clone: The sample carries other DNA sequences with the same CDR3. The chain combines TRBV28 with TRBJ1-2; D not certain. V gave up 3 bases and J gave up 2 bases, with 10 bases separating them. Germline lookup yields CDR1 MDHEN and CDR2 SYDVKM. The CDR3 consists of 14 residues. The chain's CDR3 is CASSFRGGNYGYTF. For the CDR3, the DNA is TGTGCCAGCAGTTTCCGAGGCGGCAACTATGGCTACACCTTC.

The chain carries TRBV29-1 and TRBJ1-3; the D gene is possibly TRBD1 (6 bases). Trimming stripped 0 bases from V and 0 bases from J, with 15 bases between. Germline CDR1 SQVTM, CDR2 ANQGSEA. This CDR3 region has 17 residues. Here the CDR3 reads CSVEEIGGPSSGNTIYF. The CDR3 DNA is TGCAGCGTTGAAGAAATTGGGGGGCCCAGCTCTGGAAACACCATATATTTT.